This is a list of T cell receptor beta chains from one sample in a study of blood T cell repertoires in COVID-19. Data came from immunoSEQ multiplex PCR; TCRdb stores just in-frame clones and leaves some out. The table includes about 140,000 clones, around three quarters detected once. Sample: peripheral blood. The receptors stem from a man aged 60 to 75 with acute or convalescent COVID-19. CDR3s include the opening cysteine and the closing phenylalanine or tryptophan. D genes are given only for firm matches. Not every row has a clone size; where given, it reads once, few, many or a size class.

CASSPGLAGFNEQFF | TGTGCCAGCAGCCCGGGACTAGCGGGGTTCAATGAGCAGTTCTTC | TRBD2 | TRBJ2-1 | - | TRBV9
CASSFSQVNTEAFF | TGTGCCAGCAGTTTCTCACAGGTCAACACTGAAGCTTTCTTT | - | TRBJ1-1 | - | TRBV28
CASGRSGRADTQYF | TGTGCCTCGGGGAGGAGCGGACGGGCAGATACGCAGTATTTT | - | TRBJ2-3 | once | TRBV3-1/TRBV3-2
CASSLGQSSNQPQHF | TGCGCCAGCAGCTTGGGACAGTCTAGCAATCAGCCCCAGCATTTT | - | TRBJ1-5 | - | TRBV5-1
CASTKAASGRGSYEQYF | TGTGCCAGTACGAAGGCGGCTAGCGGGAGGGGCTCCTACGAGCAGTACTTC | TRBD2 | TRBJ2-7 | few | TRBV19
CASSYLGELFF | TGTGCCAGCAGCTATCTCGGGGAGCTGTTTTTT | - | TRBJ2-2 | - | TRBV7-9
CASYGRGPHTEAFF | TGTGCCAGCTACGGCCGAGGCCCACACACTGAAGCTTTCTTT | - | TRBJ1-1 | once | TRBV6-5
CASRRDRGNYNSPLHF | TGTGCCAGCAGGCGGGACAGGGGGAACTATAATTCACCCCTCCACTTT | TRBD1 | TRBJ1-6 | - | TRBV7-2
CASSLEPPRDFQPQHF | TGTGCCAGCAGCTTGGAACCACCCCGAGACTTTCAGCCCCAGCATTTT | - | TRBJ1-5 | - | TRBV5-5
CASSVGQGGNTEAFF | TGTGCCAGCAGTGTTGGTCAGGGGGGGAACACTGAAGCTTTCTTT | TRBD1 | TRBJ1-1 | once | TRBV2
CASSARRGGKTDTQYF | TGTGCCAGTAGTGCCCGGCGTGGGGGCAAGACAGATACGCAGTATTTT | - | TRBJ2-3 | - | TRBV19
CASSTRLTDTQYF | TGTGCCAGCAGTACGCGACTGACAGATACGCAGTATTTT | - | TRBJ2-3 | - | TRBV6-2/TRBV6-3
CASSVDSGSTNEQFF | TGTGCCAGCAGCGTAGATAGCGGGAGTACCAATGAGCAGTTCTTC | TRBD2 | TRBJ2-1 | - | TRBV9
CASKSESGYNSPLHF | TGTGCCAGCAAATCTGAATCCGGTTATAATTCACCCCTCCACTTT | - | TRBJ1-6 | - | TRBV6-5
CASSLDPGGYTF | TGCGCCAGCAGCTTGGATCCCGGTGGCTACACCTTC | - | TRBJ1-2 | - | TRBV5-1
CASSSTGKQFF | TGTGCCAGCAGTTCTACAGGGAAGCAGTTCTTC | - | TRBJ2-1 | - | TRBV6-5
CASSTQFRGLAETVTDTQYF | TGTGCCAGTAGTACGCAATTCCGTGGACTAGCGGAGACGGTTACAGATACGCAGTATTTT | TRBD2 | TRBJ2-3 | once | TRBV19
CASSQGQGVAGANVLTF | TGCGCCAGCAGCCAAGGACAGGGGGTGGCTGGGGCCAACGTCCTGACTTTC | TRBD1 | TRBJ2-6 | once | TRBV4-1
CASSPPGGYYGYTF | TGTGCCAGCTCACCACCGGGGGGTTACTATGGCTACACCTTC | - | TRBJ1-2 | once | TRBV18
CASRPPAGGPDTQYF | TGTGCCAGTAGGCCCCCAGCGGGAGGGCCAGATACGCAGTATTTT | TRBD2 | TRBJ2-3 | few | TRBV19
CASSPSYYGYTF | TGTGCCAGCAGTCCGTCCTACTATGGCTACACCTTC | - | TRBJ1-2 | - | TRBV28
CASSPPGGIGINEQYF | TGTGCCAGCAGCCCCCCGGGGGGGATAGGGATAAACGAGCAGTACTTC | TRBD2 | TRBJ2-7 | - | TRBV5-6
CATSDPLAGQGEQPQHF | TGTGCCACCAGTGATCCACTCGCTGGACAGGGGGAACAGCCCCAGCATTTT | TRBD1 | TRBJ1-5 | - | TRBV24-1
CAGNRGWEPQHF | TGTGCCGGAAACAGGGGATGGGAGCCCCAGCATTTT | TRBD1 | TRBJ1-5 | - | TRBV28
CASSKRGDPNTGELFF | TGTGCCAGCAGTAAAAGAGGCGACCCGAACACCGGGGAGCTGTTTTTT | - | TRBJ2-2 | - | TRBV9
CASSGRGDGVDTQYF | TGTGCCAGCAGCGGCCGGGGAGACGGTGTAGATACGCAGTATTTT | - | TRBJ2-3 | - | TRBV6-5
CAISSGEGAEVGELFF | TGTGCCATCAGTTCCGGGGAGGGCGCAGAGGTGGGGGAGCTGTTTTTT | TRBD2 | TRBJ2-2 | few | TRBV10-3
CASSLARRLSAGYEQYF | TGTGCCAGCAGTTTGGCCCGGCGACTCTCCGCGGGTTACGAGCAGTACTTC | - | TRBJ2-7 | few | TRBV6-7
CASSRSGSSETQYF | TGTGCCAGCAGTCGTAGCGGGAGTAGTGAGACCCAGTACTTC | TRBD2 | TRBJ2-5 | - | TRBV6-2/TRBV6-3
CASSRGTGLLYTF | TGTGCCAGCAGTCGGGGGACAGGACTCCTCTACACCTTC | TRBD1 | TRBJ1-2 | once | TRBV27
CASRRTSGFYEQYF | TGTGCCAGTAGAAGGACTAGCGGGTTCTACGAGCAGTACTTC | TRBD2 | TRBJ2-7 | few | TRBV19
CASLGQAPYNEQFF | TGTGCCAGCCTGGGGCAGGCCCCCTACAATGAGCAGTTCTTC | - | TRBJ2-1 | - | TRBV27
CASKDRAAAKNIQYF | TGTGCCAGCAAAGACAGGGCGGCGGCCAAAAACATTCAGTACTTC | TRBD1 | TRBJ2-4 | - | TRBV27
CASSAQQGLRGYTF | TGTGCCAGCAGCGCCCAACAGGGGTTGCGTGGCTACACCTTC | - | TRBJ1-2 | - | TRBV12-1
CASSVPGGEQFF | TGTGCCAGCAGCGTGCCGGGGGGTGAGCAGTTCTTC | TRBD2 | TRBJ2-1 | - | TRBV9
CASSQDQGAHTGELFF | TGCGCCAGCAGCCAAGATCAGGGGGCTCACACCGGGGAGCTGTTTTTT | TRBD1 | TRBJ2-2 | - | TRBV4-3
CASIAGDTGELFF | TGTGCCAGCATAGCGGGAGACACCGGGGAGCTGTTTTTT | TRBD2 | TRBJ2-2 | - | TRBV28
CASSFDSLYNSPLHF | TGTGCCAGCAGCTTCGACAGTCTTTATAATTCACCCCTCCACTTT | - | TRBJ1-6 | - | TRBV7-2
CASSNNLGAASSGANVLTF | TGTGCCAGCAGTAACAACTTGGGGGCAGCCTCCTCTGGGGCCAACGTCCTGACTTTC | - | TRBJ2-6 | - | TRBV28
CASSRAMRADSEAFF | TGCGCCAGCAGCCGGGCAATGCGGGCAGACTCTGAAGCTTTCTTT | - | TRBJ1-1 | - | TRBV4-3